Described below is a single TCR beta chain sequence and its context. This clonotype occurred many times. This clone's antigen is unknown. One base away there is no much larger clone; base qualities are not given. This entry comes from a study of T-cell reconstitution after alpha-beta-depleted transplantation in children (dated by TCRdb to 2015 to 2016). The study in broad terms: Using TCR repertoire profiling, the study quantitatively followed how T-cell immune reconstitution unfolded in children after TCRalphabeta/CD19-depleted allogeneic hematopoietic cell transplantation. Overall results and qualifications from the work: In some patients, high TCRbeta diversity at day 60 was attributed to recipient T cells and intrathymic progenitors that had survived conditioning. Apparently early alphabetaT-cell count recovery about two months after transplant reportedly relied on only several hundred rapidly expanded clones derived from non-depleted graft cells. Over the following months the frequencies of hyperexpanded clones went down, and after one year T-cell counts and TCRbeta diversity were mostly credited to newly produced T cells.

This sample's treatment or condition label indicates: allogeneic hematopoietic cell transplantation with graft depleted of TCRalphabeta T cells and CD19 B cells. Transplant recipients were children who received TCRalphabeta/CD19-depleted allogeneic hematopoietic cell grafts. The cysteine opens and the phenylalanine closes a CDR3 of 15 amino acids. The kept DNA is CDR3 alone, 45 bases in frame from the first base. At the junction V is shortened by 2 bases and J by 3 bases, with 13 bases in between. CDR1 and CDR2 are drawn from the germline V gene (reference sequence): SGHKS, YYEKEE. Library prep was done by PCR. The sequencing machine was an Illumina HiSeq 2500. Molecular barcoding was employed in the preparation of TCR libraries, with unique molecular identifiers being used to normalize TCRbeta repertoire quantification. TCRdb passed the public sequencing reads through fastp at Q25 and MiXCR, retaining productive beta sequences. Each CDR3 protein gets just one entry, which takes the most common genes and DNA from the rows behind it. Present in this sample are over 400,000 distinct CDR3 sequences, over 40% of which were seen just once. The ten largest clones add up to roughly 27% of the sample.

The receptor was derived from a girl between 2 and 10 years old with aplastic anemia, due to receive a stem cell transplant. This receptor chain uses TRBV5-5 and TRBJ2-3; the D segment could be TRBD2, given 5 matching bases. The sample in question was PBMCs, obtained before TCRalphabeta/CD19-depleted stem cell transplant. This receptor has the CDR3 CASSFRGMGTDTQYF. The nucleotide sequence reads TGTGCCAGCAGCTTTAGAGGGATGGGGACAGATACGCAGTATTTT.